This TCR beta chain was sequenced in a study of shared clonotypes between healthy human individuals. Profiling relied on immunoSEQ multiplex PCR, and the TCRdb table lists in-frame clones only, not all of them. In the table there are about 1.5 million clones, roughly 97% of which are singletons. The germline V gene has CDR1 SQVTM and CDR2 ANQGSEA. The CDR3 covers 15 residues. With 5 bases removed from V and 0 bases from J, the gap between germline ends came to 14 bases. Sequenced: naive CD4+ T cells sorted from blood. Subset meaning: CD45RA+ positively selected. The chain links TRBV29-1 to TRBJ1-3; D unclear. The sequence came from a man between 25 and 39 years old in good health. In DNA, the CDR3 is TGCAGCGTTAAAGGACCCGGAGCCTCTGGAAACACCATATATTTT. As protein: CSVKGPGASGNTIYF.